What follows are 26 T cell receptor beta chains derived from one specimen sequenced in a study of shared clonotypes between healthy human individuals. Only in-frame clones appear in the TCRdb table, and some are missing; sequencing was by immunoSEQ multiplex PCR. The sample shows 2 million to 3 million clones, roughly 93% of them seen only once. What was sequenced was naive CD4+ T cells from PBMCs. Subset: CD45RA+ positively selected. The receptors derive from a man between 18 and 35 years old in good health. Some clones in this sample may be carry-over from other donors' samples.

This chain connects TRBV28 to TRBJ2-7, with TRBD2 identical over 16 bases. After removal of 6 bases from V and 3 bases from J, the junction contained 8 bases not matched to a gene. This CDR3 has 17 residues. Germline V gives CDR1 MDHEN, CDR2 SYDVKM. In DNA form, the CDR3 reads TGTGCCAGCAGGTCAGGGACTAGCGGGAGGGCCTACTACGAGCAGTACTTC. Translating gives CASRSGTSGRAYYEQYF.

This clone was seen more than once but under ten times. This chain links TRBV5-4 with TRBJ2-2; tentatively, D is TRBD2 (5 bases). The germline V gene has CDR1 SGHNT and CDR2 YYREEE (reference sequence). The CDR3 runs to 13 residues. The ends were cut back, 6 bases at V and 6 bases at J, with 12 bases in the middle. In nucleotides, the CDR3 is TGTGCCAGCACCTTACCGGAGGCCGGGGAGCTGTTTTTT. Translated: CASTLPEAGELFF.

This sequence joins TRBV4-2 and TRBJ2-7; 7 positions match TRBD1. Germline V gene sequence: CDR1 LGHNA, CDR2 YNFKEQ. Unmatched junction bases numbered 8, after V lost 3 bases and J lost 3 bases. The CDR3 covers 15 residues. The CDR3 loop reads CASSQPLRTGYEQYF. The DNA for the CDR3 is TGTGCCAGCAGCCAGCCACTTCGGACAGGCTACGAGCAGTACTTC.

About this clone itself: Other DNA sequences from this sample encode an identical CDR3 as well. This chain links TRBV6-6 with TRBJ1-5, with D possibly TRBD1 on 5 matching bases. The CDR3 spans 15 residues. Germline values: CDR1 MNHNY, CDR2 SVGAGI (reference sequence). V was trimmed by 0 bases and J by 6 bases, leaving 12 bases between them. The CDR3 bases are TGTGCCAGCAGTTACTCTGGGGGGGGTGGTCAGCCCCAGCATTTT. Its protein is CASSYSGGGGQPQHF.

Of note for this clone: The sample has other DNA sequences that encode this CDR3 too. This chain uses TRBV11-3 with TRBJ2-7; no firm D call. Germline V gives CDR1 SGHNT, CDR2 YENEEA. The CDR3 extends over 12 amino acids. The ends were cut back, 0 bases at V and 3 bases at J, with 3 bases in the middle. DNA for the CDR3: TGTGCCAGCAGCTTAGACGGCTACGAGCAGTACTTC. Protein sequence: CASSLDGYEQYF.

This clone was seen only a few times. The rearrangement uses TRBV6-6 and TRBJ1-1; tentative D call: TRBD1 (6 bases). CDR1 and CDR2 (germline): MNHNY, SVGAGI (reference sequence). V dropped 6 bases and J dropped 3 bases, with 14 bases sitting between them. The CDR3 has 14 residues. This CDR3 is CASRQGGADTEAFF. The DNA of the CDR3 is TGTGCCAGCAGGCAAGGGGGAGCTGACACTGAAGCTTTCTTT.

This chain uses TRBV28 with TRBJ2-7; D not certain. Germline V CDR1 and CDR2: MDHEN, SYDVKM. V lost 8 bases and J 5 bases, leaving 25 bases between the germline ends. The CDR3 contains 16 residues. CDR3 residues: CASAEAVRLRHHEQYF. The CDR3 coding sequence is TGTGCCAGCGCCGAGGCCGTCAGATTAAGGCATCACGAGCAGTACTTC.

This chain connects TRBV6-1 to TRBJ2-7; TRBD1 or TRBD2 may be the D gene (5 bases each). Germline assignment: CDR1 MNHNS and CDR2 SASEGT. This CDR3 comprises 14 residues. V was cut by 6 bases and J by 6 bases, with 18 bases left in between. CDR3: CASSPGTPVGEQYF. The CDR3, as DNA: TGTGCCAGCAGCCCCGGGACCCCCGTCGGCGAGCAGTACTTC.

In its sample, this clone was seen a few times. This specimen includes other DNA sequences encoding the same CDR3. The chain recombines TRBV7-9 with TRBJ1-1; possibly TRBD1 for D (6 bases). The CDR3 consists of 13 residues. The V end was cut by 6 bases, the J end by 1 base, with 9 bases between. CDR1 and CDR2 from the germline V gene are SEHNR and FQNEAQ (reference sequence). Written as DNA, the CDR3 is TGTGCCAGCAGTTGGGACACGAACACTGAAGCTTTCTTT. It translates to CASSWDTNTEAFF. Full variable domain (missing parts from reference TRBV7-9 and TRBJ1-1): DTGVSQNPRHKITKRGQNVTFRCDPISEHNRLYWYRQTLGQGPEFLTYFQNEAQLEKSRLLSDRFSAERPKGSFSTLEIQRTEQGDSAMYLCASSWDTNTEAFFGQGTRLTVV.

This chain uses TRBV15 with TRBJ2-5; 9 nucleotides match TRBD1. Unmatched junction bases numbered 10, after V lost 3 bases and J lost 5 bases. The V gene's germline CDR1 is LNHNV and CDR2 YYDKDF (reference sequence). There are 16 residues in the CDR3. CDR3 coding DNA: TGTGCCACCAGCAGGTTCTTACAGGGGGCAGGGGAGACCCAGTACTTC. Translating it yields CATSRFLQGAGETQYF.

The chain uses TRBV28 and TRBJ2-1; D gene ambiguous. Germline V gene lookup returns CDR1 MDHEN and CDR2 SYDVKM. The CDR3 is made up of 18 amino acids. V was shortened by 9 bases and J by 4 bases, with 28 bases between the two germline ends. The CDR3 DNA sequence: TGTGCCAGTCTTAGGTCTTTTGGGTCAGCCCCCATTTACAATGAGCAGTTCTTC. It is translated as CASLRSFGSAPIYNEQFF.

This chain links TRBV19 with TRBJ2-1; the match to TRBD1 covers 9 bases. The CDR3 has 15 residues. The V and J ends lost 7 bases and 3 bases, in that order; junction bases with no gene match: 7. CDR1 and CDR2 (germline): LNHDA, SQIVND (reference sequence). The CDR3 loop reads CASTLGTGNYNEQFF. Written as DNA, the CDR3 is TGTGCCAGTACCCTTGGGACAGGGAACTACAATGAGCAGTTCTTC.

This rearrangement joins TRBV29-1 to TRBJ2-1, with 9 bases that match TRBD1. The CDR3 is 16 amino acids. Germline V gives CDR1 SQVTM, CDR2 ANQGSEA. V trimming: 1 base; J trimming: 2 bases; junction bases outside the gene matches: 6. CDR3 nucleotides: TGCAGCGTTGAAGTGGGGACAGGGCCGACCTACAATGAGCAGTTCTTC. Translated: CSVEVGTGPTYNEQFF.

The rearrangement joins TRBV9 to TRBJ1-6, with TRBD1 matching 7 bases. The ends lost 3 bases at V and 10 bases at J; junction bases unmatched: 7. CDR1 and CDR2 (germline): SGDLS, YYNGEE. This CDR3 has 14 amino acids. CDR3 residues: CASSATGAGSPLHF. Written as DNA, the CDR3 is TGTGCCAGCAGCGCCACAGGGGCAGGGTCACCCCTCCACTTT.

This chain joins TRBV2 and TRBJ1-2, with TRBD1 matching 8 bases. The CDR3 loop spans 12 amino acids. Germline V gives CDR1 SNHLY, CDR2 FYNNEI. V lost 7 bases and J lost 9; bases outside the gene matches: 7. The CDR3: CASNPTGDRYTF. CDR3 bases: TGTGCCAGCAACCCGACAGGGGACCGCTACACCTTC.

The chain uses TRBV7-6 and TRBJ1-1, with 10 bases aligning to TRBD1. There are 13 residues in the CDR3. V trimming: 2 bases; J trimming: 7 bases; junction bases outside the gene matches: 1. Looked up from germline, CDR1 is SGHVS and CDR2 is FNYEAQ. The CDR3 DNA reads as TGTGCCAGCAGCTTAAGGGACAGGGGTGAAGCTTTCTTT. Encoded protein: CASSLRDRGEAFF. Together with reference TRBV7-6 and TRBJ1-1, the CDR3 gives the full variable domain: GAGVSQSPRYKVTKRGQDVALRCDPISGHVSLYWYRQALGQGPEFLTYFNYEAQQDKSGLPNDRFSAERPEGSISTLTIQRTEQRDSAMYRCASSLRDRGEAFFGQGTRLTVV.

With regard to this clone: Distinct nucleotide sequences in the sample also encode this CDR3. The chain employs TRBV18 and TRBJ2-1; 12 nucleotides line up with TRBD2. Germline loops: CDR1 KGHSH, CDR2 LQKENI. The CDR3 totals 16 residues. The V and J ends lost 3 bases and 2 bases, in that order; junction bases with no gene match: 2. The CDR3: CASSPRTSGAYNEQFF. As DNA, the CDR3 is TGTGCCAGCTCACCCCGGACTAGCGGGGCCTACAATGAGCAGTTCTTC. The complete variable domain, with remaining parts taken from reference TRBV18 and TRBJ2-1, reads NAGVMQNPRHLVRRRGQEARLRCSPMKGHSHVYWYRQLPEEGLKFMVYLQKENIIDESGMPKERFSAEFPKEGPSILRIQQVVRGDSAAYFCASSPRTSGAYNEQFFGPGTRLTVL.

This clone was counted a single time. The chain recombines TRBV4-1 with TRBJ2-7, with a tentative D call TRBD2 (10 bases). The CDR3 loop spans 21 amino acids. Germline CDR1 reads MGHRA; CDR2 reads YSYEKL. Trimming took off 3 bases at V and 3 bases at J, with 33 bases between the two ends. The CDR3, as DNA: TGCGCCAGCAGCCACCCTGGGACAGGGCGTACTAGCGGGAATAAAAGCTACGAGCAGTACTTC. Translated: CASSHPGTGRTSGNKSYEQYF.

The J gene is TRBJ2-1, the V gene TRBV29-1, with a weak D call TRBD2 (5 bases). Trimming removed 4 bases at V and 8 bases at J, with 18 bases between. This CDR3 region has 14 residues. In germline, CDR1 is SQVTM, CDR2 ANQGSEA. CDR3 region: CSVARGIESDEQFF. CDR3 nucleotide sequence: TGCAGCGTTGCCCGGGGAATCGAGTCCGATGAGCAGTTCTTC.

This chain uses TRBV6-1 with TRBJ1-2, with 12 bases that match TRBD1. The V gene end was trimmed by 4 bases and the J gene end by 8 bases; junction bases not matched to a gene: 5. This CDR3 spans 14 amino acids. Germline V gene data show CDR1 as MNHNS and CDR2 as SASEGT. The DNA of the CDR3 is TGTGCCAGCAGTGCACGGGACAGGGGGCACGGCTACACCTTC. This sequence encodes CASSARDRGHGYTF.

The J gene is TRBJ1-4, the V gene TRBV30; no clear D. CDR3 length: 16 residues. Trimming stripped 0 bases from V and 3 bases from J, with 14 bases between. Germline V CDR1 and CDR2: GTSNPN, SVGIG (reference sequence). For the CDR3, the DNA is TGTGCCTGGAGTGTATGGCCCCCCGGCCCTAATGAAAAACTGTTTTTT. Its translation: CAWSVWPPGPNEKLFF.

This chain joins TRBV6-1 and TRBJ1-5, with TRBD1 identical over 10 bases. This CDR3 has 15 amino acids. J gave up 7 bases and V 4 bases, and 7 bases lay outside the gene matches. Germline CDR1 reads MNHNS; CDR2 reads SASEGT. The CDR3 sequence is CASSAYGTGEQPQHF. CDR3 sequence (DNA): TGTGCCAGCAGTGCCTATGGGACAGGGGAGCAGCCCCAGCATTTT.

Note on this clone: Other DNA sequences within the sample encode an identical CDR3. The gene calls are TRBV28 and TRBJ1-1; D uncertain. The CDR3 contains 11 residues. Germline V gene data show CDR1 as MDHEN and CDR2 as SYDVKM. Trimming stripped 7 bases from V and 6 bases from J, with 9 bases between. The CDR3 loop is CASTRGAEAFF. The CDR3 bases are TGTGCCAGCACCCGGGGTGCTGAAGCTTTCTTT.

Remarks on this clone: At the DNA level, this CDR3 is encoded by other sequences in the same sample as well. The V gene is TRBV28, the J gene TRBJ1-2, with TRBD1 matching 8 bases. The germline gives CDR1 MDHEN, CDR2 SYDVKM. The CDR3 runs to 14 residues. Trimming took 3 bases from V and 3 from J; bases not matched to a gene: 3. DNA for the CDR3: TGTGCCAGCAGTTTGAGACAGGGGTACTATGGCTACACCTTC. This gives the protein CASSLRQGYYGYTF.

The CDR3: CASRRVGAEGTIYF. DNA for the CDR3: TGCGCCAGCAGACGCGTTGGCGCTGAGGGCACCATATATTTT. The chain carries TRBV5-1 and TRBJ1-3; D gene ambiguous. Germline assignment: CDR1 SGHRS and CDR2 YFSETQ. The CDR3 length is 14 residues. V lost 5 bases, J lost 9 bases, and 18 bases lay in between.

The chain combines TRBV7-9 with TRBJ2-3, with D hard to call. With 5 bases removed from V and 0 bases from J, the gap between germline ends came to 9 bases. Per the germline V gene, CDR1 is SEHNR and CDR2 is FQNEAQ (reference sequence). This CDR3 has 14 amino acids. CDR3 region: CASSRRASTDTQYF. CDR3 nucleotides: TGTGCCAGCAGCCGTCGAGCTAGCACAGATACGCAGTATTTT.